This T cell receptor (beta chain) stems from a study of siplizumab effects on memory and regulatory T cells. General study results and limits: Siplizumab produced a significant drop in alloreactive sequences attributable to unstimulated CD4+ memory cells. Naive T cells were seemingly more diverse than memory cells, and major contributions to the alloresponse seemed to be made by them. In siplizumab cultures, the suppressive function of proliferating Tregs remained unconfirmed.

TCRdb's copy holds only in-frame clones and misses some; the assay was immunoSEQ multiplex PCR. The sample carries some 96,000 clones, 85% to 95% recorded once. This CDR3 spans 15 amino acids. Trimming removed 6 bases at V and 2 bases at J, with 15 bases between. Germline V gene data show CDR1 as ENHRY and CDR2 as SYGVKD. Remarks on this clone: Antigen: not known.

This TCR derives from a human donor in good health. The chain employs TRBV10-3 and TRBJ2-3, with unresolved D. Input material: non-Treg CD4+ T cells sorted from blood. CDR3 in amino acids: CAIRESGFPTDTQYF. In nucleotides, the CDR3 is TGTGCCATCAGGGAATCAGGATTCCCCACAGATACGCAGTATTTT.